This T cell receptor (beta chain) is from a study of shared clonotypes between healthy human individuals. At the deep level, the assay was run. The unsorted PBMC sample used ten immunoSEQ deep assay plates. The assay was immunoSEQ multiplex PCR, and TCRdb's table has in-frame clones only and misses some. The sample consists of some 500,000 clones, 77% of them appearing once. The CDR3 is 14 residues long. CDR1 and CDR2 from the germline V gene are ENHRY and SYGVKD. Note on this clone: The antigen remains undetermined. A far larger clone is one nucleotide away, so this likely arose from a read error.

Study-wide points: Donor scarcity curtailed the genetic and exposure-history diversity represented herein.

Material: PBMCs. This clonotype was sampled from a woman in her forties in good health. Some clones in this sample may be carry-over from other donors' samples. This sequence joins TRBV10-3 and TRBJ1-2; D gene uncertain. In DNA form, the CDR3 reads TGTGCCATCAGAGCCGGGAACAGTAACTATGGCTACATCTTC. Protein sequence: CAIRAGNSNYGYIF.